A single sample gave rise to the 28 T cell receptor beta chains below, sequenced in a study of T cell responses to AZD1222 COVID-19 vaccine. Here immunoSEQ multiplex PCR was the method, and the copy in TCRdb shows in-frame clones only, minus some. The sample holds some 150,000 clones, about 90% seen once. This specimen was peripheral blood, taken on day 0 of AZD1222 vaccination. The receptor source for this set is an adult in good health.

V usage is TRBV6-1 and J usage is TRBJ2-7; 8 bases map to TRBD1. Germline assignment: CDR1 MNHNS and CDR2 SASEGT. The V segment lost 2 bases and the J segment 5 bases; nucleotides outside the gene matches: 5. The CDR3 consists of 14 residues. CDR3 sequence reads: CASSEQGAWNEQYF. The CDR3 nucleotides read TGTGCCAGCAGTGAACAGGGGGCTTGGAACGAGCAGTACTTC.

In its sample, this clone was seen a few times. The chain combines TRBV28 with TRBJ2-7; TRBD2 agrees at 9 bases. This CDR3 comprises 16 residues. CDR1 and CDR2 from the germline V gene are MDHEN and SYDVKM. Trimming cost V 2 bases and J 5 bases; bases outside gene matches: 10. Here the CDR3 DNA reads TGTGCCAGCAGTTTAGGGTATAGCGGGAGCCTCAACGAGCAGTACTTC. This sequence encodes CASSLGYSGSLNEQYF.

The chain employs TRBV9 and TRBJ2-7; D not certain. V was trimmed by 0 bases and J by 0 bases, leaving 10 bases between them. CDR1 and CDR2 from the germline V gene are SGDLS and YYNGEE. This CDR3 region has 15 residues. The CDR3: CASSVGPSPSYEQYF. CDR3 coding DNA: TGTGCCAGCAGCGTAGGGCCTTCCCCCTCCTACGAGCAGTACTTC.

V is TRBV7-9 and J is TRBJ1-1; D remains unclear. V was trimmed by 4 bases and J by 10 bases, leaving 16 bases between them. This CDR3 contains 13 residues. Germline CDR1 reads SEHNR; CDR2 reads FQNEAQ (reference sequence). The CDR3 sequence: CASSSVLGSRAFF. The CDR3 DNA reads TGTGCCAGCAGCTCGGTCCTAGGTTCGAGAGCTTTCTTT.

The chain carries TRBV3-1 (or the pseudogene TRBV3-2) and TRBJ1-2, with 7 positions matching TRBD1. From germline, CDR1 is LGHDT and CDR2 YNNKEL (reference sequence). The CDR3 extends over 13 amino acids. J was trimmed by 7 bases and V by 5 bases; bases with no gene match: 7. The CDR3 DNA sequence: TGTGCCAGCAGCGATCAGGGGGGAGGTGGCTACACCTTC. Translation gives CASSDQGGGGYTF.

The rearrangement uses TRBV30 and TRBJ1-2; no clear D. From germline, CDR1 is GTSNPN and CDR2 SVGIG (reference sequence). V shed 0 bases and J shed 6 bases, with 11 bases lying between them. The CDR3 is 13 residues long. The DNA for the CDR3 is TGTGCCTGGAGTGTAAGGGCCCAGGATGGCTACACCTTC. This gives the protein CAWSVRAQDGYTF.

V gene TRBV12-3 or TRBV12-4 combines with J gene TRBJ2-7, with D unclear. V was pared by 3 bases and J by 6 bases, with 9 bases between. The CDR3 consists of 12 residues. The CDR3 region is CASSFNRGEQYF. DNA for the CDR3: TGTGCCAGCAGTTTTAACCGCGGCGAGCAGTACTTC.

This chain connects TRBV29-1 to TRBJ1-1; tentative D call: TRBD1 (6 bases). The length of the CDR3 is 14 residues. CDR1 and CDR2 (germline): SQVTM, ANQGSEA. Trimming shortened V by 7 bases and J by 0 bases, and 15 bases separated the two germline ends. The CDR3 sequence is CSARTANMNTEAFF. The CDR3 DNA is TGCAGCGCCCGGACAGCTAACATGAACACTGAAGCTTTCTTT.

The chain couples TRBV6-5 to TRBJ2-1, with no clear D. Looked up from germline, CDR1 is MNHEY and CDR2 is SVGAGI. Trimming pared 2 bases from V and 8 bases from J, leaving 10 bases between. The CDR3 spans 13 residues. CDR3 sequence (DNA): TGTGCCAGCAGTTACGAACCCAGCGATGAGCAGTTCTTC. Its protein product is CASSYEPSDEQFF.

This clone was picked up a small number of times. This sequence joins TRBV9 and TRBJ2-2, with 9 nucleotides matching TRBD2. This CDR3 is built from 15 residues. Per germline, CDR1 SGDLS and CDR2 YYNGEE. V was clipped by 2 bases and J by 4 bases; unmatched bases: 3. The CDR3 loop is CASSVYSGGTGELFF. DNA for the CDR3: TGTGCCAGCAGCGTGTATAGCGGGGGCACCGGGGAGCTGTTTTTT.

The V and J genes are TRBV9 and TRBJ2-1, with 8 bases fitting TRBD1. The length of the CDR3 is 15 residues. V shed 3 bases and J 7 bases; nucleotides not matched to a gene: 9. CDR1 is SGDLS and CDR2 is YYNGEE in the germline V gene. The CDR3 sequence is CASSAFGQGRNEQFF. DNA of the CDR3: TGTGCCAGCAGCGCCTTCGGACAGGGTCGAAATGAGCAGTTCTTC.

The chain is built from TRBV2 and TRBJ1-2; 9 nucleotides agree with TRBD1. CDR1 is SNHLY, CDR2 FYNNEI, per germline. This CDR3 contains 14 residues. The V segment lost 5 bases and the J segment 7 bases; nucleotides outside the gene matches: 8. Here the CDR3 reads CASSNLGQGIGYTF. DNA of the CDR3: TGTGCCAGCAGTAACCTGGGACAGGGTATTGGCTACACCTTC. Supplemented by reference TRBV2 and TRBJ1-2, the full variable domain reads EPEVTQTPSHQVTQMGQEVILRCVPISNHLYFYWYRQILGQKVEFLVSFYNNEISEKSEIFDDQFSVERPDGSNFTLKIRSTKLEDSAMYFCASSNLGQGIGYTFGSGTRLTVV.

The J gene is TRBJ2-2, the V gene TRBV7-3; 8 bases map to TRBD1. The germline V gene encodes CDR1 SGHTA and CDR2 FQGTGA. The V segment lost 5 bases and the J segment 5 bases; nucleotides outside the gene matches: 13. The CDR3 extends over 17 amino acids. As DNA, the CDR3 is TGTGCCAGCAGCCAACTCCCCGGCAGGGGGCAAACCGGGGAGCTGTTTTTT. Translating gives CASSQLPGRGQTGELFF.

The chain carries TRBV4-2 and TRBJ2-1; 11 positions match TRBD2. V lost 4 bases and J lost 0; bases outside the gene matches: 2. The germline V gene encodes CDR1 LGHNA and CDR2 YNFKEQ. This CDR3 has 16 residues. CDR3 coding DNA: TGTGCCAGCAGCCCTAGCGGGGGGAGCTCCTACAATGAGCAGTTCTTC. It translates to CASSPSGGSSYNEQFF.

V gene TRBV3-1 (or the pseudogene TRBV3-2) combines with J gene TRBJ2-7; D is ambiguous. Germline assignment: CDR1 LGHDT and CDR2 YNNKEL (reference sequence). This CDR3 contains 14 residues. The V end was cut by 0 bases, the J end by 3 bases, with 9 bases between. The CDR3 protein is CASSQDSRVYEQYF. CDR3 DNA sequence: TGTGCCAGCAGCCAAGATTCCCGGGTCTACGAGCAGTACTTC.

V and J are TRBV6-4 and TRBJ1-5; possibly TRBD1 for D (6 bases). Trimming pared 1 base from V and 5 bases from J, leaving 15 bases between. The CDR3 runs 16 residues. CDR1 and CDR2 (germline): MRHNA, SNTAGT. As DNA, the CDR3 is TGTGCCAGCAGTGACTTTCGACAGGCTGGGGATCAGCCCCAGCATTTT. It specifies CASSDFRQAGDQPQHF.

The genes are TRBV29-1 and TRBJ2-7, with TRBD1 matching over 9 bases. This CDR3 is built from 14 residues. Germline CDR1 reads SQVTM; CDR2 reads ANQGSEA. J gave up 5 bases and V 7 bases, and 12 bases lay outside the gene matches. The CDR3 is CSAGGGTGSDEQYF. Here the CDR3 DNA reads TGCAGCGCCGGGGGTGGGACAGGGTCAGACGAGCAGTACTTC.

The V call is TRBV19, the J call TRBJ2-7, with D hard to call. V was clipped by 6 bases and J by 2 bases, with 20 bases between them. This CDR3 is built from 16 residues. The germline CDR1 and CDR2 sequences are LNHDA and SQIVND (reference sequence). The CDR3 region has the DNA TGTGCCAGTAGCCACGAATCCGGCACGCCAGCCTACGAGCAGTACTTC. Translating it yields CASSHESGTPAYEQYF.

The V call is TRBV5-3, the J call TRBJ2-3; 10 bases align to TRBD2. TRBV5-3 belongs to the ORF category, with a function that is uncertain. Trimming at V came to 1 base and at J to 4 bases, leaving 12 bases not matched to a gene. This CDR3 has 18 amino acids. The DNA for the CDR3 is TGTGCCAGAAGCTTGCCCTCTCTAGCGGGAGCCATCCCAGATACGCAGTATTTT. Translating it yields CARSLPSLAGAIPDTQYF.

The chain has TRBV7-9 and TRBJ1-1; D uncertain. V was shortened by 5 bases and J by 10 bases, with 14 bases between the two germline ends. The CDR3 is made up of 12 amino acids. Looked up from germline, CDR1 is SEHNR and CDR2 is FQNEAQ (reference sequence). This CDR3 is CASSRESVGAFF. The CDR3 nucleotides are TGTGCCAGCAGCCGGGAGTCGGTAGGAGCTTTCTTT. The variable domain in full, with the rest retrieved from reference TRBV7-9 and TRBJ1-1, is DTGVSQNPRHKITKRGQNVTFRCDPISEHNRLYWYRQTLGQGPEFLTYFQNEAQLEKSRLLSDRFSAERPKGSFSTLEIQRTEQGDSAMYLCASSRESVGAFFGQGTRLTVV.

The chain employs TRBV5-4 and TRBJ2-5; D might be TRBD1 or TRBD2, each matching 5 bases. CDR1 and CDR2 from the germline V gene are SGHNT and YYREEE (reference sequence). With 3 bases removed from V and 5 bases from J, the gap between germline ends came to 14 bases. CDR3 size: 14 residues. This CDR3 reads CASSSGTVGETQYF. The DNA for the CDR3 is TGTGCCAGCAGCTCCGGGACGGTGGGGGAGACCCAGTACTTC. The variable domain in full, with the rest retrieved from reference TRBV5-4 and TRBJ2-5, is ETGVTQSPTHLIKTRGQQVTLRCSSQSGHNTVSWYQQALGQGPQFIFQYYREEENGRGNFPPRFSGLQFPNYSSELNVNALELDDSALYLCASSSGTVGETQYFGPGTRLLVL.

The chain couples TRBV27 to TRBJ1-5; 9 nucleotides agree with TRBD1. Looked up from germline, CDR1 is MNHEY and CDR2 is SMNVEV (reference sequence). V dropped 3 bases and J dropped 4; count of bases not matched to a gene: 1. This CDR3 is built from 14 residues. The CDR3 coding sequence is TGTGCCAGCAGTTTGGGACAGGGTAATCAGCCCCAGCATTTT. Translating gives CASSLGQGNQPQHF.

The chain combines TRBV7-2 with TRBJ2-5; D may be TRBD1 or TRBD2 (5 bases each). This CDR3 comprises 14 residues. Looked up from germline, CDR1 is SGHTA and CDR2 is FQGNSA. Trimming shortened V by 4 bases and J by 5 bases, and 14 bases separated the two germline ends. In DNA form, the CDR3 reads TGTGCCAGCAGCTCCGGGTCCTGGGGGGAGACCCAGTACTTC. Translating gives CASSSGSWGETQYF.

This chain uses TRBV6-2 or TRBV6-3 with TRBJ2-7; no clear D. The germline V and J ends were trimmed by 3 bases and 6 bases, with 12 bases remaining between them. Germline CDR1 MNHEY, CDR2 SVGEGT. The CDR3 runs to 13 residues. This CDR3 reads CASSYSWTSEQYF. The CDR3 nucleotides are TGTGCCAGCAGTTATTCATGGACCTCCGAGCAGTACTTC.

The CDR3 loop reads CASSLRQGNNEQFF. In DNA, the CDR3 is TGTGCCAGCAGTTTACGCCAGGGGAACAATGAGCAGTTCTTC. The chain recombines TRBV27 with TRBJ2-1; D is perhaps TRBD1 (6 bases). The CDR3 is 14 amino acids. Per the germline V gene, CDR1 is MNHEY and CDR2 is SMNVEV (reference sequence). The V end lost 2 bases, the J end lost 5 bases, and 10 bases lay between the germline ends.

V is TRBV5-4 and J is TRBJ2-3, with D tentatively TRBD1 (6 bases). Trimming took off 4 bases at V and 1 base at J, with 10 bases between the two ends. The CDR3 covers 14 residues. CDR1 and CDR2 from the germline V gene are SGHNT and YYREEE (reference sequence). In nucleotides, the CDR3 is TGTGCCAGCAGCGCCAGGGGCGGCACAGATACGCAGTATTTT. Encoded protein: CASSARGGTDTQYF.

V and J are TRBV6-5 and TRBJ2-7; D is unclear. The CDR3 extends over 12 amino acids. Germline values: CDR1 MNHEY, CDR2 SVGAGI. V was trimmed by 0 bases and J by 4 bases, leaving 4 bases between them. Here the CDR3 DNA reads TGTGCCAGCAGTTACTCACGATACGAGCAGTACTTC. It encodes CASSYSRYEQYF.

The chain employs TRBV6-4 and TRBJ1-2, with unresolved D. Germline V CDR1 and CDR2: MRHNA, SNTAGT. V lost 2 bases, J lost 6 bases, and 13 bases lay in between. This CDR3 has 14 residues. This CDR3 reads CASSDGESVDGYTF. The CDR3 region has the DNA TGTGCCAGCAGTGACGGGGAGAGTGTGGATGGCTACACCTTC.